These T cell receptor beta chains were read from a single sample in a study of blood T cell repertoires in COVID-19. Data came from immunoSEQ multiplex PCR; TCRdb stores just in-frame clones and leaves some out. Counted here are 130,000 to 150,000 clones, approximately 87% occurring once; the ten biggest clones make up around 4.5%. Sequenced sample: peripheral blood. All receptors derive from a woman aged 40 to 49 with acute or convalescent COVID-19. CDR3s include the opening cysteine and the closing phenylalanine or tryptophan. The D gene is left open where the match is weak. The listing skips clone size in some rows; elsewhere it reads once, few, many or a size class.

TGTGCCAGCAGTTTAGCAGATTCGGGGACAGGGGGCCGGGCTTTCTTT CASSLADSGTGGRAFF TRBJ1-1 . TRBD1 TRBV28
TGTGCCAGTAGTATAGGGGTCGGCAGGGTCACCTACAATGAGCAGTTCTTC CASSIGVGRVTYNEQFF TRBJ2-1 . . TRBV19
TGCGCCAGCAGCAAGGAGACAGGGTCCGGAGAGACCCAGTACTTC CASSKETGSGETQYF TRBJ2-5 . TRBD1 TRBV5-1
TGCGCCAGCAGCACTAGACCGGGACAGGGCGGTGAAAAACTGTTTTTT CASSTRPGQGGEKLFF TRBJ1-4 once TRBD1 TRBV5-1
TGTGCCTGGACTCTTTTGGCAGGGTCTGGCTACACCTTC CAWTLLAGSGYTF TRBJ1-2 once . TRBV30
TGTGCCAGCAGCCCAGAGCGGGGTCGCGCTTTCTTT CASSPERGRAFF TRBJ1-1 . . TRBV7-8
TGTGCCAGCAGTCTCGGACTAGCGGGCTCTAGCACAGATACGCAGTATTTT CASSLGLAGSSTDTQYF TRBJ2-3 . TRBD2 TRBV7-3
TGTGCCAGCAGCCTCGTTGGACAGGGTGCAAATTCACCCCTCCACTTT CASSLVGQGANSPLHF TRBJ1-6 . TRBD1 TRBV7-2
TGTGCCAGCTCAACCAGACTAGCGGGGCGATTTAGCACAGATACGCAGTATTTT CASSTRLAGRFSTDTQYF TRBJ2-3 . TRBD2 TRBV18
TGTGCCAGCAGCCCTCCTTTCCAATTGCCCCCAGCTAACTATGGCTACACCTTC CASSPPFQLPPANYGYTF TRBJ1-2 . . TRBV3-1/TRBV3-2
TGTGCCAGCAGTTACTCGGCAGTCGGAAACACCATATATTTT CASSYSAVGNTIYF TRBJ1-3 . . TRBV6-5
TGCGCCAGCAGCTTGAGGGTGGGGCAGACGAACACCGGGGAGCTGTTTTTT CASSLRVGQTNTGELFF TRBJ2-2 . . TRBV5-1
TGTGCCACTCTAGCGGGAGAGAGGAACCGAGTCACCGGGGAGCTGTTTTTT CATLAGERNRVTGELFF TRBJ2-2 . TRBD2 TRBV7-9
TGTGCCACCAGTGATGCAGGGACAGCCAACTATGGCTACACCTTC CATSDAGTANYGYTF TRBJ1-2 . TRBD1 TRBV24-1
TGTGCCAGCAGCCCTAGGGGTGGGAACACCATATATTTT CASSPRGGNTIYF TRBJ1-3 . . TRBV7-9
TGTGCCAGCAGCCAAGACCCAGGGACTAGCGGGAGAAGTGAGCAGTTCTTC CASSQDPGTSGRSEQFF TRBJ2-1 . TRBD2 TRBV14
TGTGCCAGCAGTGGCGGGAACACTGAAGCTTTCTTT CASSGGNTEAFF TRBJ1-1 . . TRBV27
TGTGCCAGCAGCTTATTCTCCCGGGACAGGGGCCACGAGCAGTACTTC CASSLFSRDRGHEQYF TRBJ2-7 . TRBD1 TRBV11-2
TGTGCCAGCAGTGGAGCCAGGAACACTGAAGCTTTCTTT CASSGARNTEAFF TRBJ1-1 . . TRBV28
TGTGCCAGCAGCTTAGCGATGGACAGGGGGATCTATGGCTACACCTTC CASSLAMDRGIYGYTF TRBJ1-2 . TRBD1 TRBV7-8
TGTGCCAGCAGCGTAGAGGCCCCGGGATACAACTACGAGCAGTACTTC CASSVEAPGYNYEQYF TRBJ2-7 . . TRBV9
TGTGCCAGCAGCTCACAGGGGGCGCGAGACACCATATATTTT CASSSQGARDTIYF TRBJ1-3 . TRBD1 TRBV7-2
TGCAGCGTTCTCCGGGACAGAAATCAGCCCCAGCATTTT CSVLRDRNQPQHF TRBJ1-5 few TRBD1 TRBV29-1
TGTGCCAGCAGCTTACTGGGACTAGCGGGAGGAAATGAGCAGTTCTTC CASSLLGLAGGNEQFF TRBJ2-1 . TRBD2 TRBV7-2
TGCGCCAGCAGCCAATTTCCTCGGGAGGGGGAGACCCAGTACTTC CASSQFPREGETQYF TRBJ2-5 . TRBD2 TRBV4-3
TGTGCCAGCAGTTTAGGAAGCCATCAGCCCCAGCATTTT CASSLGSHQPQHF TRBJ1-5 . . TRBV12-3/TRBV12-4
TGTGCCAGCAGCCAGGGGCTTAATGAAAAACTGTTTTTT CASSQGLNEKLFF TRBJ1-4 . . TRBV3-1/TRBV3-2
TGTGCCAGCAGCCCGCCTGCGGGGGGGAATGAGCAGTTCTTC CASSPPAGGNEQFF TRBJ2-1 . TRBD2 TRBV9
TGTGCCAGCAGCTACCGGGACTCGCTAAATGAGCAGTTCTTC CASSYRDSLNEQFF TRBJ2-1 . . TRBV5-6
TGTGCCAGCAGTCTAGGCCTACCCATTGGAAACACCATATATTTT CASSLGLPIGNTIYF TRBJ1-3 . . TRBV27
TGTGCCAGCACTCTCAGGGGCCTCTATGGCTACACCTTC CASTLRGLYGYTF TRBJ1-2 . . TRBV28
TGTGCCAGTAGAATGACAGGGAGGTCTGACTATGGCTACACCTTC CASRMTGRSDYGYTF TRBJ1-2 . TRBD1 TRBV19
TGCAGCGTTCGACAGGTATCCTCTGGGGCCAACGTCCTGACTTTC CSVRQVSSGANVLTF TRBJ2-6 . . TRBV29-1
TGTGCCAGCAGCAAGGGACTAGCGTTCACAGATACGCAGTATTTT CASSKGLAFTDTQYF TRBJ2-3 . TRBD2 TRBV11-2
TGTGCCAGCAGCTGGGGAGTCACCGGGGAGCTGTTTTTT CASSWGVTGELFF TRBJ2-2 . . TRBV5-4
TGCGCCAGCAGCCCGGGTTTCTCTGGAAACACCATATATTTT CASSPGFSGNTIYF TRBJ1-3 . . TRBV5-1
TGTGCCAGCAGTGAAGTCGTCAGGGGCGGCAATCAGCCCCAGCATTTT CASSEVVRGGNQPQHF TRBJ1-5 once . TRBV6-1
TGTGCCAGCAGCCTTTCTGGCGGTAAAGAGACCCAGTACTTC CASSLSGGKETQYF TRBJ2-5 . . TRBV7-2
TGTGCCAGCAGCCTCACCAGGGGTAACTATGGCTACACCTTC CASSLTRGNYGYTF TRBJ1-2 . . TRBV7-8
TGTGCCAGCTCACCGAACAAATATAGCGGACGCTCCTACAATGAGCAGTTCTTC CASSPNKYSGRSYNEQFF TRBJ2-1 . . TRBV18
TGTGCCAGTAGTACCTCTCGGACAGCTTCCAACACTGAAGCTTTCTTT CASSTSRTASNTEAFF TRBJ1-1 . . TRBV19
TGTGCCAGCAGTTTCTCGTTCGGTCAAAGCGTGAGAAAACTGTTTTTT CASSFSFGQSVRKLFF TRBJ1-4 . . TRBV28
TGTGCCAGCAGAAATAGTTTGCGGGGGGTGACAGATACGCAGTATTTT CASRNSLRGVTDTQYF TRBJ2-3 . TRBD2 TRBV28
TGCACCAGCATCCAATGGGGCGGAAAGTTCTTC CTSIQWGGKFF TRBJ2-1 . . TRBV1
TGTGCCAGCAGCCGCCGGACAGGGGGCAATCAGCCCCAGCATTTT CASSRRTGGNQPQHF TRBJ1-5 few TRBD1 TRBV28
TGTGCCAGCAGTTACTCGTGGGAGGGAATGACTGAAGCTTTCTTT CASSYSWEGMTEAFF TRBJ1-1 . . TRBV6-5
TGCGCCAGCAGCCAAGGAGTCGATCAGCCCCAGCATTTT CASSQGVDQPQHF TRBJ1-5 . . TRBV4-1